This T cell receptor beta chain emerged from a study of cytotoxic CD8 clonotypes in ibrutinib-treated CLL. Whole-study results and caveats: Timing of sampling differed between sustained-remission and progressing patients. Clonality was elevated at ibrutinib response and had returned toward baseline at progression. Higher circulating CD8+ T-cell counts strongly accompanied higher baseline clonality, above age-matched healthy donors.

Frozen-stored PBMCs produced 1.5 to 2.5 micrograms of genomic DNA for TCR beta libraries. Generated by immunoSEQ multiplex PCR, the TCRdb table keeps only in-frame clones and is missing some. Of about 18,000 clones listed, around 81% are singletons. As to this clone: Its target is unknown.

The source of this sequence is a human donor with chronic lymphocytic leukemia. The sample consisted of PBMCs, taken before ibrutinib treatment.

The DNA of the CDR3 is TGTGCCACCAGCGATTCCGGGAGCTACGAGCAGTACTTC. This translates into CATSDSGSYEQYF. V and J are TRBV15 and TRBJ2-7; D possibly corresponds to TRBD2 (6 bases). The CDR3 extends over 13 amino acids. V was trimmed by 5 bases and J by 3 bases, leaving 11 bases between them. Germline values: CDR1 LNHNV, CDR2 YYDKDF (reference sequence).